Below, 30 T cell receptor beta chains from the same sample are listed, as sequenced in a study of cytomegalovirus exposure and HLA in healthy donors. Use of 60 Vbeta and 13 Jbeta primers characterized the PCR. Clones were read by immunoSEQ multiplex PCR, and TCRdb kept only the in-frame ones, dropping some. The profile shows some 180,000 clones, 80% to 85% of them singletons. The sample was PBMCs. These receptors came from a woman younger than 30 in good health and CMV-seronegative.

This clone was counted a few times. V and J are TRBV5-4 and TRBJ2-1; TRBD2 matches 7 bases. Germline V CDR1 and CDR2: SGHNT, YYREEE (reference sequence). Trimming took 3 bases from V and 7 from J; bases not matched to a gene: 7. The CDR3 loop spans 14 amino acids. The CDR3 DNA reads TGTGCCAGCAGCTCAGCGGGATCGAATAATGAGCAGTTCTTC. Encoded protein: CASSSAGSNNEQFF.

For the CDR3, the DNA is TGTGCCAGCAGTCATCTACTAGCGGCAAACTACAATGAGCAGTTCTTC. Amino acids: CASSHLLAANYNEQFF. The V gene is TRBV11-2, the J gene TRBJ2-1; 8 nucleotides agree with TRBD2. Germline V gene lookup returns CDR1 SGHAT and CDR2 FQNNGV. V dropped 6 bases and J dropped 3; count of bases not matched to a gene: 10. CDR3 size: 16 residues.

This sequence joins TRBV29-1 and TRBJ1-4; D gene unclear. Germline V gives CDR1 SQVTM, CDR2 ANQGSEA. This CDR3 has 18 amino acids. The V gene lost 6 bases and the J gene lost 1 base, with 24 bases spanning the gap. The CDR3 sequence: CSVQTERWGVGTNEKLFF. Written as DNA, the CDR3 is TGCAGCGTCCAGACCGAGAGATGGGGAGTGGGAACTAATGAAAAACTGTTTTTT.

This chain links TRBV30 with TRBJ2-3; no definite D call. V was trimmed by 3 bases and J by 5 bases, leaving 12 bases between them. The germline V gene encodes CDR1 GTSNPN and CDR2 SVGIG (reference sequence). The CDR3 runs to 13 residues. CDR3 residues: CAWSPTPGDTQYF. Here the CDR3 DNA reads TGTGCCTGGAGCCCCACCCCGGGAGATACGCAGTATTTT.

The J gene is TRBJ1-4, the V gene TRBV30, with 10 bases that match TRBD1. The CDR3 consists of 11 residues. Germline loops: CDR1 GTSNPN, CDR2 SVGIG (reference sequence). The junction had 2 bases not matched to a gene; V was cut back by 8 bases and J by 8 bases. The CDR3 region is CARDRGEKLFF. In DNA, the CDR3 is TGTGCCAGGGACAGGGGCGAAAAACTGTTTTTT.

The chain combines TRBV29-1 with TRBJ1-5; D may be TRBD1 (5 bases). The CDR3 is 14 amino acids. V dropped 7 bases and J dropped 6 bases, with 19 bases sitting between them. Germline V CDR1 and CDR2: SQVTM, ANQGSEA. CDR3 nucleotide sequence: TGCAGCGCCGTCCTCGGGGGGGTCGGTCAGCCCCAGCATTTT. Encoded protein: CSAVLGGVGQPQHF.

The J gene is TRBJ2-7, the V gene TRBV27, with 9 bases aligning to TRBD2. V shed 0 bases, J shed 5 bases, and the junction held 8 bases outside the gene matches. The CDR3 extends over 16 amino acids. Germline assignment: CDR1 MNHEY and CDR2 SMNVEV (reference sequence). As DNA, the CDR3 is TGTGCCAGCAGTTTATCCGTGTTAGCGGGAGTGAACGAGCAGTACTTC. Protein product: CASSLSVLAGVNEQYF.

The rearrangement joins TRBV7-9 to TRBJ1-5; D is unresolved. Germline V gives CDR1 SEHNR, CDR2 FQNEAQ (reference sequence). The V and J ends lost 1 base and 7 bases respectively, with 11 bases between them. The CDR3 is made up of 14 amino acids. In DNA form, the CDR3 reads TGTGCCAGCAGCTTAGGGGCCCCGGGGCAGCCCCAGCATTTT. Protein product: CASSLGAPGQPQHF.

The J gene is TRBJ1-2, the V gene TRBV5-1; maybe TRBD1 (5 bases). Germline V gene data show CDR1 as SGHRS and CDR2 as YFSETQ. Trimming pared 0 bases from V and 5 bases from J, leaving 11 bases between. The CDR3 is made up of 14 amino acids. DNA of the CDR3: TGCGCCAGCAGCTTGGAGGGGTTGAGATATGGCTACACCTTC. It translates to CASSLEGLRYGYTF.

This clone was seen only a few times. This chain joins TRBV6-1 and TRBJ1-5; D might be TRBD1 (5 bases). Per germline, CDR1 MNHNS and CDR2 SASEGT. The V end lost 1 base, the J end lost 1 base, and 11 bases lay between the germline ends. CDR3 length: 16 residues. The CDR3 loop reads CASSEVRGRSNQPQHF. As DNA, the CDR3 is TGTGCCAGCAGTGAAGTAAGGGGAAGGAGCAATCAGCCCCAGCATTTT.

This rearrangement joins TRBV30 to TRBJ1-2; D unclear. This CDR3 region has 14 residues. Trimming shortened V by 4 bases and J by 3 bases, and 15 bases separated the two germline ends. In germline, CDR1 is GTSNPN, CDR2 SVGIG (reference sequence). The CDR3 spells CAWIDTRSHYGYTF. The CDR3 region has the DNA TGTGCCTGGATCGATACCAGGTCGCACTATGGCTACACCTTC.

The chain recombines TRBV6-6 with TRBJ2-1, with TRBD2 as a possible D gene (6 bases). The CDR3 totals 15 residues. V lost 2 bases and J lost 8, with 16 bases in between. Germline CDR1 is MNHNY and CDR2 is SVGAGI (reference sequence). CDR3 protein: CASSYPEGISHEQFF. CDR3 bases: TGTGCCAGCAGTTACCCGGAGGGAATTTCGCATGAGCAGTTCTTC.

This chain uses TRBV5-8 with TRBJ2-7; 16 bases are shared with TRBD2. The germline CDR1 and CDR2 sequences are SGHTS and YDEGEE. V gave up 4 bases and J gave up 6 bases; unmatched junction bases: 10. CDR3 size: 17 residues. The CDR3 DNA is TGTGCCAGCAGCGTGGGACTAGCGGGAGGGCCAGAAAGCGAGCAGTACGTC. It specifies CASSVGLAGGPESEQYV.

The chain uses TRBV6-6 and TRBJ2-7; TRBD2 agrees at 8 bases. Trimming removed 6 bases from V and 2 bases from J; junction bases left unmatched: 9. The CDR3 has 15 amino acids. Germline V gene sequence: CDR1 MNHNY, CDR2 SVGAGI (reference sequence). CDR3 region: CASSPGGRAPYEQYV. As DNA, the CDR3 is TGTGCCAGCAGCCCGGGGGGGAGGGCCCCCTACGAGCAGTACGTC.

This clone was found once. V gene TRBV7-2 combines with J gene TRBJ2-7; TRBD1 is a possible D gene (5 bases). V gave up 1 base and J gave up 3 bases, with 13 bases separating them. The CDR3 runs to 15 residues. Germline CDR1 SGHTA, CDR2 FQGNSA. The chain's CDR3 is CASSLEGNGYYEQYF. The CDR3 coding sequence is TGTGCCAGCAGCTTAGAGGGGAACGGTTACTACGAGCAGTACTTC.

DNA for the CDR3: TGTGCCAGCTCCTACGCGGGGAAATCTGGAAACACCATATATTTT. This encodes CASSYAGKSGNTIYF. J is TRBJ1-3 and V is TRBV18; D unclear. V was cut by 6 bases and J by 1 base, with 13 bases left in between. The CDR3 runs 15 residues. In germline, CDR1 is KGHSH, CDR2 LQKENI.

The chain links TRBV9 to TRBJ2-3; 13 nucleotides align to TRBD2. Trimming removed 4 bases from V and 2 bases from J; junction bases left unmatched: 4. CDR1 is SGDLS, CDR2 YYNGEE, per germline. The CDR3 length is 16 residues. The CDR3 nucleotides are TGTGCCAGCAGCCAACTAGCGGGAGGGACCACAGATACGCAGTATTTT. This gives the protein CASSQLAGGTTDTQYF.

The genes are TRBV5-1 and TRBJ1-1, with 11 positions matching TRBD1. The CDR3 runs 15 residues. Germline V lookup: CDR1 SGHRS, CDR2 YFSETQ. V was clipped by 2 bases and J by 5 bases; unmatched bases: 5. This CDR3 reads CASSFPGTGGTEAFF. CDR3 nucleotides: TGCGCCAGCAGCTTTCCCGGGACAGGGGGGACTGAAGCTTTCTTT. The entire variable domain, with the rest obtained from reference TRBV5-1 and TRBJ1-1, is as follows: KAGVTQTPRYLIKTRGQQVTLSCSPISGHRSVSWYQQTPGQGLQFLFEYFSETQRNKGNFPGRFSGRQFSNSRSEMNVSTLELGDSALYLCASSFPGTGGTEAFFGQGTRLTVV.

This clone turned up a few times. The gene calls are TRBV9 and TRBJ2-1; 9 nucleotides agree with TRBD2. The CDR3 is 15 amino acids. The V and J ends lost 4 bases and 9 bases, in that order; junction bases with no gene match: 11. CDR1 SGDLS and CDR2 YYNGEE come from the germline V gene. CDR3 protein: CASSFLAGSTGEQFF. The CDR3 DNA reads as TGTGCCAGCAGCTTCCTAGCGGGGTCGACGGGTGAGCAGTTCTTC.

The J gene is TRBJ2-2, the V gene TRBV18, with 9 positions matching TRBD1. CDR3 length equals 16 residues. Per the germline V gene, CDR1 is KGHSH and CDR2 is LQKENI. Trimming cost V 6 bases and J 4 bases; bases outside gene matches: 9. The CDR3 DNA reads as TGTGCCAGCTCTCTCTACTCGACAGGGGGCACCGGGGAGCTGTTTTTT. Amino acid sequence: CASSLYSTGGTGELFF. Drawing the rest from reference TRBV18 and TRBJ2-2, the complete variable domain is NAGVMQNPRHLVRRRGQEARLRCSPMKGHSHVYWYRQLPEEGLKFMVYLQKENIIDESGMPKERFSAEFPKEGPSILRIQQVVRGDSAAYFCASSLYSTGGTGELFFGEGSRLTVL.

The V call is TRBV10-2, the J call TRBJ1-5; tentative D call: TRBD1 (6 bases). This CDR3 is 14 amino acids long. The germline gives CDR1 WSHSY, CDR2 SAAADI. V was trimmed by 7 bases and J by 5 bases, leaving 15 bases between them. The CDR3 spells CASNAQGGDQPQHF. The CDR3, as DNA: TGCGCCAGCAATGCACAGGGAGGGGATCAGCCCCAGCATTTT.

This clone was counted a single time. The chain has TRBV30 and TRBJ1-6; D may be TRBD1 (5 bases). The ends were cut back, 2 bases at V and 0 bases at J, with 11 bases in the middle. This CDR3 is built from 16 residues. Per the germline V gene, CDR1 is GTSNPN and CDR2 is SVGIG (reference sequence). The CDR3 coding sequence is TGTGCCTGGAGTCCCCCAGGGAACTCCTATAATTCACCCCTCCACTTT. This sequence encodes CAWSPPGNSYNSPLHF.

V and J are TRBV19 and TRBJ1-1, with 9 bases identical to TRBD1. In germline, CDR1 is LNHDA, CDR2 SQIVND (reference sequence). This CDR3 is 18 amino acids long. The ends lost 1 base at V and 1 base at J; junction bases unmatched: 10. The DNA of the CDR3 is TGTGCCAGTAGTATAGGGATTGGCGGGGACAGGGAGAACACTGAAGCTTTCTTT. Its protein product is CASSIGIGGDRENTEAFF.

The chain employs TRBV27 and TRBJ1-5; D may be TRBD1 (5 bases). Germline V gene sequence: CDR1 MNHEY, CDR2 SMNVEV (reference sequence). V was trimmed by 3 bases and J by 4 bases, leaving 13 bases between them. The CDR3 covers 15 residues. CDR3 region: CASSLVGGGNQPQHF. The CDR3 coding sequence is TGTGCCAGCAGTTTGGTTGGGGGGGGGAATCAGCCCCAGCATTTT.

The chain joins TRBV2 to TRBJ2-5; possible D gene TRBD1, 5 bases. The CDR3 spans 13 residues. V lost 6 bases and J 1 base, leaving 9 bases between the germline ends. Looked up from germline, CDR1 is SNHLY and CDR2 is FYNNEI. Here the CDR3 DNA reads TGTGCCAGCAGGGCAGGGTCCCAAGAGACCCAGTACTTC. Residues: CASRAGSQETQYF.

This chain joins TRBV29-1 and TRBJ1-2; 9 nucleotides line up with TRBD1. Germline V CDR1 and CDR2: SQVTM, ANQGSEA. V shed 0 bases, J shed 8 bases, and the junction held 4 bases outside the gene matches. The CDR3 length is 13 residues. The CDR3 DNA reads as TGCAGCGTTGAAGACGTAGACAGGGGGGGCTACACCTTC. Protein sequence: CSVEDVDRGGYTF. Full variable domain (remainder filled in from reference TRBV29-1 and TRBJ1-2): SAVISQKPSRDICQRGTSLTIQCQVDSQVTMMFWYRQQPGQSLTLIATANQGSEATYESGFVIDKFPISRPNLTFSTLTVSNMSPEDSSIYLCSVEDVDRGGYTFGSGTRLTVV.

This chain joins TRBV25-1 and TRBJ1-2; D uncertain. V lost 6 bases to trimming and J lost 2 bases, with 16 bases between them. The CDR3 sequence is 15 residues long. Per germline, CDR1 MGHDK and CDR2 SYGVNS. Written as DNA, the CDR3 is TGTGCCAGCAGCGAAAGGTCACAGATAAACTATGGCTACACCTTC. It is translated as CASSERSQINYGYTF.

This chain joins TRBV10-1 and TRBJ2-4, with 9 bases lining up with TRBD2. This CDR3 spans 18 amino acids. Germline CDR1 WNHNN, CDR2 SYGVQD (reference sequence). V shed 6 bases, J shed 0 bases, and the junction held 12 bases outside the gene matches. The CDR3 sequence: CASSPQASGIAAKNIQYF. The CDR3 DNA follows: TGCGCCAGCAGCCCCCAGGCTAGCGGGATAGCAGCCAAAAACATTCAGTACTTC.

The table lists this clone with many counts. This chain connects TRBV7-9 to TRBJ2-1, with 10 nucleotides matching TRBD2. This CDR3 has 17 residues. Germline assignment: CDR1 SEHNR and CDR2 FQNEAQ (reference sequence). Unmatched junction bases numbered 15, after V lost 5 bases and J lost 8 bases. CDR3 nucleotide sequence: TGTGCCAGCAGCAAACGTCGCCTAGCGGGAGAATTGCATGAGCAGTTCTTC. Amino acids: CASSKRRLAGELHEQFF.

The chain has TRBV6-6 and TRBJ1-2; 11 positions agree with TRBD1. V lost 5 bases and J lost 5; bases outside the gene matches: 1. The CDR3 runs to 13 residues. Germline V gene data show CDR1 as MNHNY and CDR2 as SVGAGI (reference sequence). The CDR3 sequence: CASSGTGGYGYTF. In DNA, the CDR3 is TGTGCCAGCAGTGGGACAGGGGGTTATGGCTACACCTTC.